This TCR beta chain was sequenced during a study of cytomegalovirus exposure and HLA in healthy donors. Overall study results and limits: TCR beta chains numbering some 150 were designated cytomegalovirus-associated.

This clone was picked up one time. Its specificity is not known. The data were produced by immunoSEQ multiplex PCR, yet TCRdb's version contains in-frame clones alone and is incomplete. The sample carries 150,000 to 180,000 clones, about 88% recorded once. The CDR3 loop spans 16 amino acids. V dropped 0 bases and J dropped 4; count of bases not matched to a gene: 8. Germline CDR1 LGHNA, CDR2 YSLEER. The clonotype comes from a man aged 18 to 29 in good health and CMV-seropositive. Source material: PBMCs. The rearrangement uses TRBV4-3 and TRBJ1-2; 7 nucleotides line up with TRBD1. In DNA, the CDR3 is TGCGCCAGCAGCCAAGACCCACAGGGGAAGGCCTATGGCTACACCTTC. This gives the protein CASSQDPQGKAYGYTF.